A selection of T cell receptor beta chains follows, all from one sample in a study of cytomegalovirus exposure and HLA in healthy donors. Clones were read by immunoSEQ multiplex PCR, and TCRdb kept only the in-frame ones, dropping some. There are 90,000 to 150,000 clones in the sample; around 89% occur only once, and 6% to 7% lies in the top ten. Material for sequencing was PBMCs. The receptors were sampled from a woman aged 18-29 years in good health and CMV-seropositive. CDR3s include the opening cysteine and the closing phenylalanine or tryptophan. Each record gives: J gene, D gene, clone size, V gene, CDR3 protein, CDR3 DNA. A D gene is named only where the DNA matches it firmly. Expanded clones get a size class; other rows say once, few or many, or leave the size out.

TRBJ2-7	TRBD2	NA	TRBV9	CASSVAGGQDEQYF	TGTGCCAGCAGCGTAGCGGGAGGTCAAGACGAGCAGTACTTC
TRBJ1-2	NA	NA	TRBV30	CAFTGMDGYTF	TGTGCCTTTACAGGGATGGATGGCTACACCTTC
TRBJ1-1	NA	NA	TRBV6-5	CASAPIGGNTEAFF	TGTGCCAGCGCCCCCATAGGGGGGAACACTGAAGCTTTCTTT
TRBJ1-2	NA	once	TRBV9	CASSVGGADPAAYGYTF	TGTGCCAGCAGCGTAGGCGGGGCAGACCCAGCGGCCTATGGCTACACCTTC
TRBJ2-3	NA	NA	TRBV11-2	CASSYTDTQYF	TGTGCCAGCAGTTATACAGATACGCAGTATTTT
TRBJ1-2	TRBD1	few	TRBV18	CASSPGTVRSYGYTF	TGTGCCAGCTCCCCTGGGACAGTCCGTAGCTATGGCTACACCTTC
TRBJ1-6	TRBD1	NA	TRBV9	CASSSRQGADNSPLHF	TGTGCCAGCAGTTCTAGACAGGGGGCTGATAATTCACCCCTCCACTTT
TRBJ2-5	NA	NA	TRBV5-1	CASSYRQAGETQYF	TGCGCCAGCAGCTACCGACAGGCTGGAGAGACCCAGTACTTC
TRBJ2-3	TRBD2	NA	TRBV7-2	CASSWGAGLAVADTQYF	TGTGCCAGCAGCTGGGGGGCGGGACTAGCGGTGGCAGATACGCAGTATTTT
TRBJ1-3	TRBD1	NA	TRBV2	CASMEGGLGGNTIYF	TGTGCCAGCATGGAAGGGGGCCTTGGCGGAAACACCATATATTTT
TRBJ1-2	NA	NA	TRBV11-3	CASSLAGAFGYTF	TGTGCCAGCAGCTTGGCAGGGGCCTTTGGCTACACCTTC
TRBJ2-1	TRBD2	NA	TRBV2	CASSEWVAGVTNEQFF	TGTGCCAGCAGTGAATGGGTAGCGGGGGTCACGAATGAGCAGTTCTTC
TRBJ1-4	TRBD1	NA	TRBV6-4	CASRTTGQLFF	TGTGCCAGCCGTACGACAGGGCAACTGTTTTTT
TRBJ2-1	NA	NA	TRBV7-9	CASSRVRGGAYNEQFF	TGTGCCAGCAGCCGAGTGCGTGGCGGGGCCTACAATGAGCAGTTCTTC
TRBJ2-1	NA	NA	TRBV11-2	CASSPLLRGNEQFF	TGTGCCAGCAGCCCCCTTCTTCGGGGAAATGAGCAGTTCTTC
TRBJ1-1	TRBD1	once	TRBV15	CATSSGPGTGDERRTEAFF	TGTGCCACCAGCAGCGGGCCAGGGACAGGGGATGAGAGAAGGACTGAAGCTTTCTTT
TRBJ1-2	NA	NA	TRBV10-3	CAISGEGESYGYTF	TGTGCCATCAGTGGCGAGGGGGAATCCTATGGCTACACCTTC
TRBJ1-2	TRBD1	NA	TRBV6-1	CASSFHPGGGYTF	TGTGCCAGCAGCTTCCACCCAGGGGGCGGATACACCTTC
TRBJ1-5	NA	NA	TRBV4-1	CASSPRGGNSNQPQHF	TGCGCCAGCAGCCCAAGGGGAGGGAATAGCAATCAGCCCCAGCATTTT
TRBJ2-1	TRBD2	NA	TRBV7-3	CASSSTSGEYNEQFF	TGTGCCAGCAGCTCCACTAGCGGAGAATACAATGAGCAGTTCTTC
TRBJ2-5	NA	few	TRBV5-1	CASSLGGAEETQYF	TGCGCCAGCAGCTTGGGCGGAGCGGAGGAGACCCAGTACTTC
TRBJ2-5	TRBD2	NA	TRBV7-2	CASSSERDHQTQYF	TGTGCCAGCAGCTCGGAGCGGGACCATCAGACCCAGTACTTC